This T cell receptor beta chain was recorded in a study of shared clonotypes between healthy human individuals. Overall study findings and caveats: The authors sampled blood alone, and tissue repertoires likely differ.

TCRdb's copy holds only in-frame clones and misses some; the assay was immunoSEQ multiplex PCR. The sample lists nearly 600,000 clones; roughly 95% were seen once. V trimming: 3 bases; J trimming: 4 bases; junction bases outside the gene matches: 11. This CDR3 is 17 amino acids long. Germline values: CDR1 SGHAT, CDR2 FQNNGV. In regard to this clone: Its antigen remains unidentified.

The naive CD8 fraction comprised CD45RO-negative cells positively selected for CCR7 and excluded terminally differentiated effector memory CD45RA+ cells. The sequencing input was naive CD8+ T cells sorted from blood. The origin of this receptor is a young woman in good health. V usage is TRBV11-2 and J usage is TRBJ2-2, with TRBD1 matching over 7 bases. CDR3: CASSFPPDRESTGELFF. The DNA of the CDR3 is TGTGCCAGCAGCTTCCCCCCCGACAGGGAGTCCACCGGGGAGCTGTTTTTT.